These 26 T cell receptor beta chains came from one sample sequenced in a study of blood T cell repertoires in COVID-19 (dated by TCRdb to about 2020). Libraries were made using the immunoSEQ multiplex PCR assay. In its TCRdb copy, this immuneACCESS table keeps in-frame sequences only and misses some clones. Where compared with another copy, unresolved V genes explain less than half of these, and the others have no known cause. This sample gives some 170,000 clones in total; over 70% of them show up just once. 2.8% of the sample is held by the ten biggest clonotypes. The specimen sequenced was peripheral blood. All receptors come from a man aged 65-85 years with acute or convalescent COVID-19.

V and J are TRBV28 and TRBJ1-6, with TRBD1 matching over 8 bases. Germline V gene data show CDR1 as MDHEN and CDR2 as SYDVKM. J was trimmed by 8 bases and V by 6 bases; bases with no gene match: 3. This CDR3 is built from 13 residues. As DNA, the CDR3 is TGTGCCAGCAGAACGACAGGGGATTCACCCCTCCACTTT. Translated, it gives CASRTTGDSPLHF.

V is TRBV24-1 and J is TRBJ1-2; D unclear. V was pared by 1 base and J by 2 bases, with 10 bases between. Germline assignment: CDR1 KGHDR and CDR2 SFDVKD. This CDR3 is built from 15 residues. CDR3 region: CATSDLSEGNYGYTF. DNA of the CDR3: TGTGCCACCAGTGATTTAAGCGAGGGCAACTATGGCTACACCTTC.

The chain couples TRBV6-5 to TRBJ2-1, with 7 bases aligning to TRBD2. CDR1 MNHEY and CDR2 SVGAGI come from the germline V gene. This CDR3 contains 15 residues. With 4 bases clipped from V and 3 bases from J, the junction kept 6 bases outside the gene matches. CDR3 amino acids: CASSSPSGIYNEQFF. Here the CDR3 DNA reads TGTGCCAGCAGTTCCCCTAGCGGAATCTACAATGAGCAGTTCTTC.

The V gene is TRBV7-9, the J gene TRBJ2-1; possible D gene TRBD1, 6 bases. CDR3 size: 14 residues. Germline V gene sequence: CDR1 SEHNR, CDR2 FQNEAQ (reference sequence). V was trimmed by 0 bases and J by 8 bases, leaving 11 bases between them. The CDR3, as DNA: TGTGCCAGCAGCTTAGCTGACAGGTTTGATGAGCAGTTCTTC. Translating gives CASSLADRFDEQFF.

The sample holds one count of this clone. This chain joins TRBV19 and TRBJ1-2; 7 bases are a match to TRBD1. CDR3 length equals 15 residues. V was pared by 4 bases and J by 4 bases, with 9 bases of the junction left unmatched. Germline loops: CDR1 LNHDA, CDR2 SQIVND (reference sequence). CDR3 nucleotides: TGTGCCAGTAGTACCTCACAGGGGACGGGCTATGGCTACACCTTC. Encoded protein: CASSTSQGTGYGYTF. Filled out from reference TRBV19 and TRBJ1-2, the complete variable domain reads DGGITQSPKYLFRKEGQNVTLSCEQNLNHDAMYWYRQDPGQGLRLIYYSQIVNDFQKGDIAEGYSVSREKKESFPLTVTSAQKNPTAFYLCASSTSQGTGYGYTFGSGTRLTVV.

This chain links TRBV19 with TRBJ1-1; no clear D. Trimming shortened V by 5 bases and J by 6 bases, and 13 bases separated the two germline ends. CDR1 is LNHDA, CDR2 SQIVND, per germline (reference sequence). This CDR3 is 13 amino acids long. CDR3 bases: TGTGCCAGTAGTGAGGCTTGGGTGGCTGAAGCTTTCTTT. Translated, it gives CASSEAWVAEAFF.

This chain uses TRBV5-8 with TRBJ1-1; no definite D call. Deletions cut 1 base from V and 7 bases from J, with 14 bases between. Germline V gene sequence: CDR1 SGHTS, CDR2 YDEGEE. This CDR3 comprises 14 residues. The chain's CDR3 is CASSLTLRDFEAFF. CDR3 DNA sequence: TGTGCCAGCAGCTTGACACTCCGGGATTTTGAAGCTTTCTTT.

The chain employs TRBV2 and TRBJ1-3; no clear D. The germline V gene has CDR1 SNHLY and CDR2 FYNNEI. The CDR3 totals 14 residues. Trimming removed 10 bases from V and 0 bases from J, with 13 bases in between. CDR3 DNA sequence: TGTGCCACTGGTGCGGGTAGCTCTGGAAACACCATATATTTT. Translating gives CATGAGSSGNTIYF.

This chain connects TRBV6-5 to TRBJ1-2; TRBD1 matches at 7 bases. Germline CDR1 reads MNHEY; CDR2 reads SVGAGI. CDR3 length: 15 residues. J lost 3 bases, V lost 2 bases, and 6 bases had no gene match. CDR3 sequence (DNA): TGTGCCAGCAGTTACCTATCAACAGGGGACTATGGCTACACCTTC. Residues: CASSYLSTGDYGYTF.

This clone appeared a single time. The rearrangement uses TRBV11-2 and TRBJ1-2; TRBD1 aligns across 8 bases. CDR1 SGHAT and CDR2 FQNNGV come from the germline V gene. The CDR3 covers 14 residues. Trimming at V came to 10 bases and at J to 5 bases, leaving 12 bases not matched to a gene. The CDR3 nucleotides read TGTGCCATGGGGGGCAGGGGGCTAAAATATGGCTACACCTTC. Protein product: CAMGGRGLKYGYTF.

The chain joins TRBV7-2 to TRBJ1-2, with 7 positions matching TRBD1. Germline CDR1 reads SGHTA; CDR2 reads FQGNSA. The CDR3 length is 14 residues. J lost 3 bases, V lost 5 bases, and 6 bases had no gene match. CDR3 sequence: CASSPTGTYYGYTF. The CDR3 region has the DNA TGTGCCAGCAGCCCGACAGGGACATACTATGGCTACACCTTC.

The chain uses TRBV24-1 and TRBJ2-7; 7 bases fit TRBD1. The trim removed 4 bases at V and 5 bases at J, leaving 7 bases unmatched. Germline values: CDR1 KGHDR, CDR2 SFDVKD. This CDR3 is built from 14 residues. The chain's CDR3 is CATSETSTGNEQYF. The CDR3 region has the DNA TGTGCCACCAGTGAAACCTCGACAGGGAACGAGCAGTACTTC.

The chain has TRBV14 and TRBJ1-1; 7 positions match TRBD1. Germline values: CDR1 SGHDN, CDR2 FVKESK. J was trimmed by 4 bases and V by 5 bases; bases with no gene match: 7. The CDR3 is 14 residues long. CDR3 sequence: CASSLTGTFTEAFF. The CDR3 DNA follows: TGTGCCAGCAGCTTGACAGGGACTTTCACTGAAGCTTTCTTT.

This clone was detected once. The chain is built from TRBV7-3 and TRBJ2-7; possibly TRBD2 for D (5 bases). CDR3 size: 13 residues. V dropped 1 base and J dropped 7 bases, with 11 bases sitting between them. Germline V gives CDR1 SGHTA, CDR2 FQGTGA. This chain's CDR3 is CASSLSGSGEQYF. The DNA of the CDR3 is TGTGCCAGCAGCTTAAGCGGCTCGGGGGAGCAGTACTTC.

The CDR3 coding sequence is TGCAGTGCTAGTAAACGGGCGAACACCGGGGAGCTGTTTTTT. It is translated as CSASKRANTGELFF. This chain uses TRBV20-1 with TRBJ2-2, with D unclear. Germline lookup yields CDR1 DFQATT and CDR2 SNEGSKA (reference sequence). With 3 bases removed from V and 0 bases from J, the gap between germline ends came to 8 bases. The CDR3 sequence is 14 residues long.

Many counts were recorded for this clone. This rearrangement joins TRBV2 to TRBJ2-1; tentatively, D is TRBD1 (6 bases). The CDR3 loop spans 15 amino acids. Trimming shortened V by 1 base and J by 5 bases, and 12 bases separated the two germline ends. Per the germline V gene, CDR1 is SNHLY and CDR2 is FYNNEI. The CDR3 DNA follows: TGTGCCAGCAGTGAAGTCACAGGGCAACACAATGAGCAGTTCTTC. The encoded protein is CASSEVTGQHNEQFF.

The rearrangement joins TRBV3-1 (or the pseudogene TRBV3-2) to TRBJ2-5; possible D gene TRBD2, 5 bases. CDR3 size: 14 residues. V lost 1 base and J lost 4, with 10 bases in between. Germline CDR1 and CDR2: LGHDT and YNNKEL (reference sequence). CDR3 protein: CASSQGSAGETQYF. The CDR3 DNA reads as TGTGCCAGCAGCCAAGGGTCGGCGGGAGAGACCCAGTACTTC.

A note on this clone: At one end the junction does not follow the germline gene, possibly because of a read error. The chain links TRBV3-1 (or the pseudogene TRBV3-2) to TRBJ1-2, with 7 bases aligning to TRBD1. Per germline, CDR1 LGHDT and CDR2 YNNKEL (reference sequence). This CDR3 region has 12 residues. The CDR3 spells CASSQDEGAFLF. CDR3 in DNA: TGTGCCAGCAGCCAAGATGAGGGGGCCTTTCTGTTC.

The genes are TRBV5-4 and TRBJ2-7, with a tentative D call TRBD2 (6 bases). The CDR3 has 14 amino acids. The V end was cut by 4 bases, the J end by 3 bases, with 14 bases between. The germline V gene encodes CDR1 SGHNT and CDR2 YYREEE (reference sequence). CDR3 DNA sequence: TGTGCCAGCAGCCAAGATGCCGGGAGCTACGAGCAGTACTTC. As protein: CASSQDAGSYEQYF.

The CDR3 loop reads CASSFVLAGIELKGLSYNEQFF. CDR3 coding DNA: TGTGCCAGCAGTTTTGTACTAGCGGGAATTGAATTAAAGGGGTTATCCTACAATGAGCAGTTCTTC. This sequence joins TRBV27 and TRBJ2-1; 10 nucleotides match TRBD2. This CDR3 region has 22 residues. The V gene end was trimmed by 3 bases and the J gene end by 1 base; junction bases not matched to a gene: 21. The germline gives CDR1 MNHEY, CDR2 SMNVEV (reference sequence).

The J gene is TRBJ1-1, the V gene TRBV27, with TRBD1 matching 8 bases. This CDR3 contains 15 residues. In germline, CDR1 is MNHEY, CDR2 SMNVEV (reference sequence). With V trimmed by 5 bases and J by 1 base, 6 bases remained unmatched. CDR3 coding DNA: TGTGCCAGCAGTACGTGGCAGGGGGCGAACACTGAAGCTTTCTTT. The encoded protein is CASSTWQGANTEAFF.

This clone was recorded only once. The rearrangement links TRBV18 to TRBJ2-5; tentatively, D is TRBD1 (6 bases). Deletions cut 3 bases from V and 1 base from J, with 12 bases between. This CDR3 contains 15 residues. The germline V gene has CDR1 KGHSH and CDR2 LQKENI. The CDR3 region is CASSPNTGFQETQYF. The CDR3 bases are TGTGCCAGCTCACCCAATACAGGGTTCCAAGAGACCCAGTACTTC.

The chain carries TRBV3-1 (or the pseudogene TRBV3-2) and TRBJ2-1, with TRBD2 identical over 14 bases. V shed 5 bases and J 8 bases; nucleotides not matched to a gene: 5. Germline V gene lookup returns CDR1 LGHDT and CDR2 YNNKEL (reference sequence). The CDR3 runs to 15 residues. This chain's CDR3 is CASSDRLAGGDEQFF. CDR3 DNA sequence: TGTGCCAGCAGCGACAGACTAGCGGGGGGGGATGAGCAGTTCTTC.

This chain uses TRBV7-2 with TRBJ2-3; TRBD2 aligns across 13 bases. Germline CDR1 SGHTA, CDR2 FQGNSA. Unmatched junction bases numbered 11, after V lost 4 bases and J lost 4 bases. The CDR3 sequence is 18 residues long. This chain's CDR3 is CASSSPGWTSGSPDTQYF. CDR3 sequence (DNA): TGTGCCAGCAGCTCCCCGGGGTGGACTAGCGGGAGCCCAGATACGCAGTATTTT.

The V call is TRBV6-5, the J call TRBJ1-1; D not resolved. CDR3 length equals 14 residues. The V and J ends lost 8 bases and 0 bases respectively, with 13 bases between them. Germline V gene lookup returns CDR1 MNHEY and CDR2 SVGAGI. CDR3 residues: CASGVRIMNTEAFF. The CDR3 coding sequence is TGTGCCAGCGGAGTTAGAATTATGAACACTGAAGCTTTCTTT.

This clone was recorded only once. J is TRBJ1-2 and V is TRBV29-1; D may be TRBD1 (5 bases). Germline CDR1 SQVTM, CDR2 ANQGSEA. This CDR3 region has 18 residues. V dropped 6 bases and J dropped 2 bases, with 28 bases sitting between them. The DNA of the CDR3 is TGCAGCGTAGACTCTTCCTTTCCAGGGTTAGACAGAAACTATGGCTACACCTTC. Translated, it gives CSVDSSFPGLDRNYGYTF.